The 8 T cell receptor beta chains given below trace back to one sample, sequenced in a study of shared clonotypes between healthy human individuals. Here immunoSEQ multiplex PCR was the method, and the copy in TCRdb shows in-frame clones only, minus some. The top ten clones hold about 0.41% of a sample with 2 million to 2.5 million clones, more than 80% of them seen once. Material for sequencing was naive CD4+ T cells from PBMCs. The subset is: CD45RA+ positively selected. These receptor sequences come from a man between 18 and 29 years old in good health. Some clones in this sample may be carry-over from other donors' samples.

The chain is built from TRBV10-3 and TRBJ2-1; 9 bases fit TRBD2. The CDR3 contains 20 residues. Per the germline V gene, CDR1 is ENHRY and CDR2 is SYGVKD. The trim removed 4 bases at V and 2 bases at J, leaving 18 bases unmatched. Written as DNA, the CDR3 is TGTGCCATCAGTGGCTCCGGCGGCGGGGGGGGAGGCTACGCCTACAATGAGCAGTTCTTC. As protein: CAISGSGGGGGGYAYNEQFF.

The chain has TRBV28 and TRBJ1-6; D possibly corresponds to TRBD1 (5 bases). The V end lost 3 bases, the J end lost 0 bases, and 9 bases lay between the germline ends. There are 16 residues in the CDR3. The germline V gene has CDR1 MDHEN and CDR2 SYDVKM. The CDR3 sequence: CASSLGESSYNSPLHF. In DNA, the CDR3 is TGTGCCAGCAGTTTGGGGGAAAGCTCCTATAATTCACCCCTCCACTTT.

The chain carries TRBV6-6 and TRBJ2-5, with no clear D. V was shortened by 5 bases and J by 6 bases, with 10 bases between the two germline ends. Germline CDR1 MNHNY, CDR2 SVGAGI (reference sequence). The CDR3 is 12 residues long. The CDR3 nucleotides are TGTGCCAGCAGTCCGACTCCTCAGACCCAGTACTTC. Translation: CASSPTPQTQYF.

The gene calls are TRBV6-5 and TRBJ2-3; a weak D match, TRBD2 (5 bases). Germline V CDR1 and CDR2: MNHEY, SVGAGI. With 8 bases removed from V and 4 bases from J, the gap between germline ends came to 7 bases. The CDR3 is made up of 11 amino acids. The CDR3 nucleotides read TGTGCCAGCCTAGCCGCAGATACGCAGTATTTT. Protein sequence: CASLAADTQYF.

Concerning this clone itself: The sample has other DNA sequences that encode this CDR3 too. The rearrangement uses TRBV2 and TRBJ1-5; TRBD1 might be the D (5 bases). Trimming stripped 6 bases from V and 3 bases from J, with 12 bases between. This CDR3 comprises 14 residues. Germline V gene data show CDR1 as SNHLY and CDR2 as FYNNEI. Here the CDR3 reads CASRGDGSNQPQHF. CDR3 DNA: TGTGCCAGCAGGGGGGACGGCTCCAATCAGCCCCAGCATTTT.

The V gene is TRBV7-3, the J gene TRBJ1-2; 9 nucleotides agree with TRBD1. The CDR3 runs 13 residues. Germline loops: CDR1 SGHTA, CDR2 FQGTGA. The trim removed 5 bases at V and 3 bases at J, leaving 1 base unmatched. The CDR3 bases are TGTGCCAGCAGCCGGGACAGGGACTATGGCTACACCTTC. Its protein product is CASSRDRDYGYTF.

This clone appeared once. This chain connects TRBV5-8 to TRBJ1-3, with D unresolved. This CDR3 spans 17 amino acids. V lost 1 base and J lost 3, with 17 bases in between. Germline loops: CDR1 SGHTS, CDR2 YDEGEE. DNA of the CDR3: TGTGCCAGCAGCTTGATCGGGCGACCGTCGCGTGGAAACACCATATATTTT. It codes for CASSLIGRPSRGNTIYF.

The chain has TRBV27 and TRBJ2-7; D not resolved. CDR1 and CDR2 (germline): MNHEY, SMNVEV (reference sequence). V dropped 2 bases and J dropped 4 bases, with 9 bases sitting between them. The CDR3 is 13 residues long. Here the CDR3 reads CASSLGPGYEQYF. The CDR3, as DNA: TGTGCCAGCAGTTTAGGGCCCGGTTACGAGCAGTACTTC.